This T cell receptor (beta chain) emerged from a study of Graves' ophthalmopathy and Graves' hyperthyroidism. Looking at the study overall: Stable hyperthyroidism denotes an absence of ophthalmopathy throughout 18 months of follow-up.

Trimming shortened V by 4 bases and J by 9 bases, and 13 bases separated the two germline ends. From germline, CDR1 is SEHNR and CDR2 FQNEAQ (reference sequence). The CDR3 length is 14 residues. RNA transcripts were the source from which TCR beta CDR3 regions were amplified. HTBI-primed first-round RT-PCR preceded second-round multiplex PCR. TCRdb called the multiplex PCR reads again in MiXCR, with one record for every CDR3 protein. The table includes about 1.2 million distinct CDR3 sequences, around a third detected once. The receptor was isolated from an adult man with Graves' hyperthyroidism. The sequenced sample was peripheral blood or thyroid tissue (not recorded which). The gene calls are TRBV7-9 and TRBJ1-6; a possible D gene is TRBD1 (5 bases). The CDR3, as DNA: TGTGCCAGCAGCTCCAGTAGCGGGGGTTCACCCCTCCACTTT. Translated: CASSSSSGGSPLHF.